The 17 T cell receptor beta chains in this list originate from one sample, sequenced in a study of T-cell memory formation after mild COVID-19. One entry per CDR3 protein, called by TCRdb with MiXCR from the 5' RACE reads. The data show fewer than 700,000 distinct CDR3 sequences, more than 15% seen once. Source material: PBMCs or a T cell subset sorted from them (not recorded which). These receptors all stem from an adult woman who had mild COVID-19 (a few samples of this study predate the infection). Cell type and time point are not known.

The table lists this clonotype with a few counts. The chain joins TRBV6-2 or TRBV6-3 to TRBJ1-2; D is undetermined. This CDR3 has 13 amino acids. Trimming took off 0 bases at V and 8 bases at J, with 10 bases between the two ends. Per the germline V gene, CDR1 is MNHEY and CDR2 is SVGEGT. The CDR3 loop reads CASSYSPLDGYTF. In DNA form, the CDR3 reads TGTGCCAGCAGTTACTCTCCCTTAGACGGCTACACCTTC.

The J gene is TRBJ2-7, the V gene TRBV15; D unresolved. Per germline, CDR1 LNHNV and CDR2 YYDKDF (reference sequence). The length of the CDR3 is 14 residues. Trimming took 3 bases from V and 0 from J, leaving 9 bases between them. The CDR3 is CATSSKQLSYEQYF. In DNA, the CDR3 is TGTGCCACCAGCAGTAAACAGCTCTCCTACGAGCAGTACTTC.

The rearrangement links TRBV6-5 to TRBJ2-3; TRBD2 matches 10 bases. The J segment lost 4 bases and the V segment lost 8 bases, leaving 18 bases of the junction unmatched. Germline CDR1 MNHEY, CDR2 SVGAGI. The CDR3 has 18 residues. The CDR3 nucleotides read TGTGCCAGCGCCGAGGACATAACTAGCGGGGCCACCCCAGATACGCAGTATTTT. Its protein is CASAEDITSGATPDTQYF.

On this clonotype: Compared with germline, one end of the junction differs, possibly owing to a read error. The rearrangement joins TRBV5-6 to TRBJ1-1, with a tentative D call TRBD1 (5 bases). This CDR3 has 15 residues. CDR1 is SGHDT and CDR2 is YYEEEE in the germline V gene. DNA of the CDR3: TGTGCCAGCAGCTTTGTGGGGGTAAAGATCACTGGAGCTTTCTTT. It encodes CASSFVGVKITGAFF.

This clonotype was seen many times. The chain has TRBV12-3 or TRBV12-4 and TRBJ2-3; a possible D gene is TRBD2 (5 bases). The V gene lost 3 bases and the J gene lost 0 bases, with 10 bases spanning the gap. The CDR3 length is 15 residues. This chain's CDR3 is CASSFGLASTDTQYF. The DNA of the CDR3 is TGTGCCAGCAGTTTTGGGTTAGCGAGCACAGATACGCAGTATTTT.

As DNA, the CDR3 is TGTGCCAGCAGCTTAGCGTTGGGGACTAGCAGAAGCTCCTACAATGAGCAGTTCTTC. Encoded protein: CASSLALGTSRSSYNEQFF. The rearrangement joins TRBV7-2 to TRBJ2-1; 9 bases are shared with TRBD2. Losses at the gene ends were 0 bases for V and 0 bases for J; bases not matched to a gene: 9. CDR1 and CDR2 (germline): SGHTA, FQGNSA. This CDR3 is 19 amino acids long.

This clonotype came up a few times. The gene calls are TRBV12-3 or TRBV12-4 and TRBJ1-2; 12 bases are shared with TRBD1. The CDR3 totals 14 residues. V gave up 6 bases and J gave up 7 bases; unmatched junction bases: 6. CDR3 coding DNA: TGTGCCAGCAGCCTCGGGGACAGGGGGCTTGGCTACACCTTC. This gives the protein CASSLGDRGLGYTF.

The chain recombines TRBV19 with TRBJ2-5, with 10 bases lining up with TRBD1. This CDR3 contains 17 residues. The J segment lost 5 bases and the V segment lost 5 bases, leaving 14 bases of the junction unmatched. Germline V lookup: CDR1 LNHDA, CDR2 SQIVND (reference sequence). The CDR3 sequence: CASSPWSDRGRRETQYF. CDR3 coding DNA: TGTGCCAGTAGTCCCTGGAGCGACAGGGGGCGCCGGGAGACCCAGTACTTC.

This clonotype appeared a few times. The chain couples TRBV9 to TRBJ2-2; D may be TRBD1 (5 bases). Per germline, CDR1 SGDLS and CDR2 YYNGEE. The V end was cut by 2 bases, the J end by 0 bases, with 8 bases between. This CDR3 contains 15 residues. The CDR3: CASSVGLPNTGELFF. The CDR3 DNA is TGTGCCAGCAGCGTGGGGCTGCCGAACACCGGGGAGCTGTTTTTT.

This clonotype occurred a few times. The V and J genes are TRBV28 and TRBJ2-1, with TRBD1 identical over 11 bases. CDR3 size: 14 residues. The junction had 6 bases not matched to a gene; V was cut back by 6 bases and J by 8 bases. Germline lookup yields CDR1 MDHEN and CDR2 SYDVKM. In DNA form, the CDR3 reads TGTGCCAGCAGAGGACAGGGGGCGCTTTATGAGCAGTTCTTC. Amino acid sequence: CASRGQGALYEQFF.

The chain uses TRBV7-9 and TRBJ1-1; D ambiguous. V was clipped by 2 bases and J by 6 bases, with 13 bases between them. CDR3 length: 14 amino acids. Germline V gives CDR1 SEHNR, CDR2 FQNEAQ (reference sequence). CDR3 protein: CASSLRGSSAEAFF. DNA of the CDR3: TGTGCCAGCAGCTTACGGGGTAGTAGTGCTGAAGCTTTCTTT.

In its sample, this clonotype was seen a few times. This chain joins TRBV25-1 and TRBJ2-4; the D call may be TRBD1 or TRBD2 (5 bases each). The CDR3 totals 14 residues. With 3 bases removed from V and 7 bases from J, the gap between germline ends came to 13 bases. CDR1 MGHDK and CDR2 SYGVNS come from the germline V gene. CDR3 region: CASSDPSWGNIQYF. As DNA, the CDR3 is TGTGCCAGCAGTGACCCCTCCTGGGGGAACATTCAGTACTTC.

This clonotype has only a few counts. The V and J genes are TRBV16 and TRBJ2-1, with D perhaps TRBD1 (5 bases). The CDR3 has 15 residues. From germline, CDR1 is KGHSY and CDR2 FQNENV. The V gene lost 4 bases and the J gene lost 0 bases, with 10 bases spanning the gap. For the CDR3, the DNA is TGTGCCAGCAGCCTTTTTGACAGCTCCTACAATGAGCAGTTCTTC. As protein: CASSLFDSSYNEQFF.

This clonotype was seen repeatedly, ten times or more. The J gene is TRBJ1-1, the V gene TRBV4-1; D is perhaps TRBD1 (5 bases). CDR3 length equals 17 residues. V shed 0 bases and J shed 4 bases, with 18 bases lying between them. Germline CDR1 MGHRA, CDR2 YSYEKL. The CDR3 spells CASSQEDMGFRGTEAFF. The CDR3 coding sequence is TGCGCCAGCAGCCAAGAAGATATGGGCTTTAGGGGCACTGAAGCTTTCTTT.

The V gene is TRBV20-1, the J gene TRBJ1-2; 7 bases agree with TRBD1. The CDR3 contains 15 residues. Germline V gene sequence: CDR1 DFQATT, CDR2 SNEGSKA (reference sequence). The V and J ends lost 3 bases and 0 bases, in that order; junction bases with no gene match: 7. CDR3 residues: CSASDRVGANYGYTF. In DNA, the CDR3 is TGCAGTGCTAGCGACAGGGTGGGAGCTAACTATGGCTACACCTTC.

This clonotype was counted between two and nine times. The rearrangement uses TRBV7-6 and TRBJ2-6; D is uncertain. Trimming cost V 5 bases and J 0 bases, with 8 bases left between them. Germline V lookup: CDR1 SGHVS, CDR2 FNYEAQ. This CDR3 spans 15 amino acids. For the CDR3, the DNA is TGTGCCAGCAGCCCCAGTAACTCTGGGGCCAACGTCCTGACTTTC. This translates into CASSPSNSGANVLTF.

A few counts support this clonotype. The gene calls are TRBV27 and TRBJ1-3; D remains unclear. The CDR3 is 16 residues long. V lost 1 base and J lost 3, with 13 bases in between. The germline V gene encodes CDR1 MNHEY and CDR2 SMNVEV (reference sequence). Here the CDR3 reads CASSLYSPALGNTIYF. In DNA form, the CDR3 reads TGTGCCAGCAGTTTATACTCACCGGCTCTTGGAAACACCATATATTTT.